This T cell receptor (beta chain) was profiled in a study of CD8+CD57+ T cells in acquired aplastic anemia. Sequencing involved patients with CD8+CD57+ cell expansion previously shown by flow cytometry. The CDR3 runs to 16 residues. Germline CDR1 reads SGHTA; CDR2 reads FQGNSA. Trimming cost V 2 bases and J 10 bases, with 22 bases left between them. Genomic DNA served as template for TCR beta VDJ and CDR3 profiling. TCRdb fed the reads into MiXCR, producing one record per CDR3 protein. The sample lists about 190,000 distinct CDR3 sequences, 40% to 55% seen once, with over 7.5% in the top ten. This clonotype was detected ten times or more.

The sequenced sample was sorted CD4+, CD8+, or CD8+CD57+ T cells (not recorded which) from PBMCs. The sequence was obtained from a human donor with aplastic anemia. The chain uses TRBV7-2 and TRBJ2-3; D is unclear. CDR3 protein: CASSLSLGQFSVAQYF. CDR3 coding DNA: TGTGCCAGCAGCTTATCCCTAGGGCAATTTTCCGTTGCGCAGTATTTT.